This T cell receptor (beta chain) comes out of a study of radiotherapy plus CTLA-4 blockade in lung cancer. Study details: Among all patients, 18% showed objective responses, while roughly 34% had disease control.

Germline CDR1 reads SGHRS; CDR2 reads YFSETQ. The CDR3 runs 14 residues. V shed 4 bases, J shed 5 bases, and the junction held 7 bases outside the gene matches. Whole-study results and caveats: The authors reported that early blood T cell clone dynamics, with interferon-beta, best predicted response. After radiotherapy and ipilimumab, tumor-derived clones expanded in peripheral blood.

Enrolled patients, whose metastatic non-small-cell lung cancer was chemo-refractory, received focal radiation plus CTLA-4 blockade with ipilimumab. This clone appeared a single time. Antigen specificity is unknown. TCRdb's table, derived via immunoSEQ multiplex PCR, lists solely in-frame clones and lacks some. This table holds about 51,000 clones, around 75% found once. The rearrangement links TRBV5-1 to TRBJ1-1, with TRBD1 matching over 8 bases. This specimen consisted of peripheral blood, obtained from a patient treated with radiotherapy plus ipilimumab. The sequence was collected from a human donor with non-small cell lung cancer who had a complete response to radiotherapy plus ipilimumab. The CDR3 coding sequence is TGCGCCAGCAGCCCAACAGGGGGTGGAACTGAAGCTTTCTTT. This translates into CASSPTGGGTEAFF.